This TCR beta chain was obtained from a study of cytomegalovirus exposure and HLA in healthy donors. The study's findings and limits: A cluster of highly shared sequence variants was likely a sequencing artifact.

Comment on this clone: Its antigen is not identified.

The CDR3 is 17 residues long. V lost 1 base and J lost 4; bases outside the gene matches: 12. Germline CDR1 is SGHVS and CDR2 is FQNEAQ. A multiplex PCR was run with 60 Vbeta primers and 13 Jbeta primers. Sequenced by immunoSEQ multiplex PCR; TCRdb stores in-frame clones only, minus some. The profile shows roughly 240,000 clones, around four fifths of them singletons. This sequence joins TRBV7-8 and TRBJ1-2; TRBD1 matches at 7 bases. This clonotype was obtained from a boy aged 5 to 17 in good health and CMV-seronegative. Sequencing was done on a sample of PBMCs. The DNA for the CDR3 is TGTGCCAGCAGCTTAGGTATGACAGGGAGTCTGGCCTATGGCTACACCTTC. This translates into CASSLGMTGSLAYGYTF.